The 28 T cell receptor beta chains below come from one sample, sequenced in a study of shared clonotypes between healthy human individuals. TCRdb's copy holds only in-frame clones and misses some; the assay was immunoSEQ multiplex PCR. Of just over 2,000,000 clones in the sample, about 95% were seen once. As defined, naive CD8 cells were CD45RO-negative and positively selected for CCR7, with terminally differentiated effector memory CD45RA+ cells excluded. Sequences were obtained from naive CD8+ T cells sorted from blood. The receptors shown here come from a man aged 18 to 29 in good health.

In regard to this clone: Other DNA sequences from this sample encode an identical CDR3 as well. The chain recombines TRBV5-1 with TRBJ1-1; D is undetermined. CDR1 and CDR2 from the germline V gene are SGHRS and YFSETQ. V was pared by 2 bases and J by 3 bases, with 8 bases between. The CDR3 runs 13 residues. CDR3 nucleotides: TGCGCCAGCAGCTTTTTAGGCGACACTGAAGCTTTCTTT. Translating gives CASSFLGDTEAFF. The full variable domain, rest sourced from reference TRBV5-1 and TRBJ1-1, is KAGVTQTPRYLIKTRGQQVTLSCSPISGHRSVSWYQQTPGQGLQFLFEYFSETQRNKGNFPGRFSGRQFSNSRSEMNVSTLELGDSALYLCASSFLGDTEAFFGQGTRLTVV.

The gene calls are TRBV28 and TRBJ2-7, with D perhaps TRBD2 (5 bases). Germline V gene data show CDR1 as MDHEN and CDR2 as SYDVKM. CDR3 length equals 15 residues. The germline V and J ends were trimmed by 2 bases and 2 bases, with 13 bases remaining between them. CDR3 sequence (DNA): TGTGCCAGCAGTTTAACGGGGTTGTCCCCCTACGAGCAGTACTTC. Protein product: CASSLTGLSPYEQYF.

About this clone: The sample has other DNA sequences that encode this CDR3 too. The chain joins TRBV20-1 to TRBJ1-1, with 9 bases that match TRBD1. Germline values: CDR1 DFQATT, CDR2 SNEGSKA (reference sequence). This CDR3 contains 11 residues. The trim removed 6 bases at V and 8 bases at J, leaving 4 bases unmatched. The CDR3 reads CSARQGVEAFF. The DNA for the CDR3 is TGCAGTGCAAGACAGGGGGTGGAAGCTTTCTTT.

The chain has TRBV7-9 and TRBJ2-3; D gene uncertain. This CDR3 spans 13 amino acids. The V gene's germline CDR1 is SEHNR and CDR2 FQNEAQ (reference sequence). V dropped 5 bases and J dropped 2 bases, with 8 bases sitting between them. The CDR3 DNA reads TGTGCCAGCAGCGCCGTTCTCACAGATACGCAGTATTTT. It is translated as CASSAVLTDTQYF.

The J gene is TRBJ2-7, the V gene TRBV7-2, with D tentatively TRBD2 (6 bases). Germline V gene data show CDR1 as SGHTA and CDR2 as FQGNSA. The CDR3 totals 13 residues. Trimming removed 3 bases from V and 6 bases from J, with 12 bases in between. CDR3 bases: TGTGCCAGCAGCTTGGGACTCGGGGCCGAGCAGTACTTC. This translates into CASSLGLGAEQYF. Drawing the rest from reference TRBV7-2 and TRBJ2-7, the complete variable domain is GAGVSQSPSNKVTEKGKDVELRCDPISGHTALYWYRQSLGQGLEFLIYFQGNSAPDKSGLPSDRFSAERTGGSVSTLTIQRTQQEDSAVYLCASSLGLGAEQYFGPGTRLTVT.

The chain carries TRBV9 and TRBJ2-3; D gene uncertain. V dropped 3 bases and J dropped 0 bases, with 8 bases sitting between them. The CDR3 covers 14 residues. The germline V gene encodes CDR1 SGDLS and CDR2 YYNGEE. The CDR3 protein is CASSGLLSTDTQYF. The CDR3 DNA reads TGTGCCAGCAGCGGGCTCCTAAGCACAGATACGCAGTATTTT.

This clone occurred once. CDR3 residues: CASSEESGSDTQYF. In DNA form, the CDR3 reads TGTGCCAGCAGTGAAGAATCGGGTTCAGATACGCAGTATTTT. The V call is TRBV6-1, the J call TRBJ2-3; unclear D gene. V gave up 1 base and J gave up 4 bases, with 9 bases separating them. Germline lookup yields CDR1 MNHNS and CDR2 SASEGT. The CDR3 has 14 residues.

This clone appeared once. The V gene is TRBV7-9, the J gene TRBJ1-1; D is ambiguous. V was trimmed by 6 bases and J by 1 base, leaving 12 bases between them. Germline assignment: CDR1 SEHNR and CDR2 FQNEAQ (reference sequence). CDR3 length: 14 amino acids. In DNA form, the CDR3 reads TGTGCCAGCAGGAACATAGGAGGGAACACTGAAGCTTTCTTT. Encoded protein: CASRNIGGNTEAFF.

CDR3 region: CASSESSVLVFEQFF. The CDR3 DNA is TGTGCCAGCAGTGAATCATCGGTTTTAGTCTTTGAGCAGTTCTTC. V and J are TRBV25-1 and TRBJ2-1; D gene ambiguous. Germline values: CDR1 MGHDK, CDR2 SYGVNS. The germline V and J ends were trimmed by 1 base and 9 bases, with 16 bases remaining between them. CDR3 length: 15 amino acids.

The chain combines TRBV6-1 with TRBJ2-7; the D is unclear. The CDR3 runs 17 residues. Germline-derived CDR1 and CDR2 are MNHNS and SASEGT. The V gene lost 3 bases and the J gene lost 3 bases, with 21 bases spanning the gap. The CDR3 sequence is CASSEPPLGQYIYEQYF. Written as DNA, the CDR3 is TGTGCCAGCAGTGAGCCTCCCCTAGGGCAGTACATCTACGAGCAGTACTTC.

As for this clone: The sample holds other DNA sequences that translate to the same CDR3. This sequence joins TRBV10-2 and TRBJ2-7; tentatively, D is TRBD1 (6 bases). The CDR3 is 12 amino acids. V was clipped by 4 bases and J by 4 bases, with 8 bases between them. Per germline, CDR1 WSHSY and CDR2 SAAADI. DNA of the CDR3: TGCGCCAGCAGTGTAGGGGGTTACGAGCAGTACTTC. Protein: CASSVGGYEQYF.

This chain links TRBV29-1 with TRBJ1-2; possible D gene TRBD1, 5 bases. From germline, CDR1 is SQVTM and CDR2 ANQGSEA. CDR3 length: 15 amino acids. The V end was cut by 6 bases, the J end by 0 bases, with 17 bases between. The CDR3 loop is CSVEAQDPANYGYTF. CDR3 sequence (DNA): TGCAGCGTGGAGGCACAGGATCCAGCTAACTATGGCTACACCTTC. Full variable domain (missing parts from reference TRBV29-1 and TRBJ1-2): SAVISQKPSRDICQRGTSLTIQCQVDSQVTMMFWYRQQPGQSLTLIATANQGSEATYESGFVIDKFPISRPNLTFSTLTVSNMSPEDSSIYLCSVEAQDPANYGYTFGSGTRLTVV.

The J gene is TRBJ2-7, the V gene TRBV27; D perhaps matches TRBD2 (5 bases). The CDR3 consists of 14 residues. CDR1 and CDR2 from the germline V gene are MNHEY and SMNVEV (reference sequence). Trimming stripped 2 bases from V and 1 base from J, with 9 bases between. The CDR3 nucleotides read TGTGCCAGCAGTTTAATGGACTCTTCCTACGAGCAGTACTTC. Residues: CASSLMDSSYEQYF.

V usage is TRBV7-2 and J usage is TRBJ1-6; D is unresolved. This CDR3 comprises 14 residues. CDR1 SGHTA and CDR2 FQGNSA come from the germline V gene. Trimming left V 3 bases short and J 6 bases short, with 9 bases between. CDR3 bases: TGTGCCAGCAGCTTTATGGACCGTAATTCACCCCTCCACTTT. The encoded protein is CASSFMDRNSPLHF.

The chain has TRBV6-5 and TRBJ2-3; 7 bases are shared with TRBD1. The CDR3 is made up of 16 amino acids. The germline V gene encodes CDR1 MNHEY and CDR2 SVGAGI. Trimming cost V 2 bases and J 6 bases; bases outside gene matches: 11. This chain's CDR3 is CASSYGAGGPGDTQYF. The CDR3, as DNA: TGTGCCAGCAGTTACGGGGCAGGGGGTCCGGGGGATACGCAGTATTTT.

Of note for this clone: At the DNA level, this CDR3 is encoded by other sequences in the same sample as well. The gene calls are TRBV7-9 and TRBJ1-1; D remains unclear. Per germline, CDR1 SEHNR and CDR2 FQNEAQ (reference sequence). Trimming took off 4 bases at V and 3 bases at J, with 6 bases between the two ends. The CDR3 has 12 amino acids. CDR3: CASSSGHTEAFF. For the CDR3, the DNA is TGTGCCAGCAGCTCGGGCCACACTGAAGCTTTCTTT.

The J gene is TRBJ2-1, the V gene TRBV7-9; no definite D call. The CDR3 length is 13 residues. Germline V gene data show CDR1 as SEHNR and CDR2 as FQNEAQ (reference sequence). Trimming stripped 5 bases from V and 7 bases from J, with 12 bases between. This CDR3 reads CASSPKVGNEQFF. As DNA, the CDR3 is TGTGCCAGCAGCCCAAAGGTCGGGAATGAGCAGTTCTTC.

This rearrangement joins TRBV29-1 to TRBJ2-7; maybe TRBD2 (5 bases). The CDR3 is made up of 14 amino acids. V shed 0 bases and J shed 1 base, with 10 bases lying between them. Germline CDR1 is SQVTM and CDR2 is ANQGSEA. The CDR3 sequence: CSVEDTEGSYEQYF. CDR3 nucleotide sequence: TGCAGCGTTGAAGACACTGAGGGTTCCTACGAGCAGTACTTC.

Concerning this clone itself: The same CDR3 is also encoded by other DNA sequences in this sample. The chain combines TRBV28 with TRBJ1-5; D possibly corresponds to TRBD1 (6 bases). This CDR3 contains 14 residues. Between the trimmed V and J ends, which lost 5 bases and 0 bases, there was a span of 8 bases. From germline, CDR1 is MDHEN and CDR2 SYDVKM. CDR3 nucleotide sequence: TGTGCCAGCAGTCGGACAGATAGCAATCAGCCCCAGCATTTT. Its protein is CASSRTDSNQPQHF.

The table lists this clone with a few counts. This rearrangement joins TRBV7-3 to TRBJ1-1, with D unresolved. The CDR3 consists of 14 residues. With 3 bases removed from V and 0 bases from J, the gap between germline ends came to 8 bases. Looked up from germline, CDR1 is SGHTA and CDR2 is FQGTGA. CDR3 in amino acids: CASSFGPMNTEAFF. For the CDR3, the DNA is TGTGCCAGCAGCTTTGGGCCTATGAACACTGAAGCTTTCTTT. The complete variable domain, with remaining parts taken from reference TRBV7-3 and TRBJ1-1, reads GAGVSQTPSNKVTEKGKYVELRCDPISGHTALYWYRQSLGQGPEFLIYFQGTGAADDSGLPNDRFFAVRPEGSVSTLKIQRTERGDSAVYLCASSFGPMNTEAFFGQGTRLTVV.

The V and J genes are TRBV11-2 and TRBJ2-1; the D gene is possibly TRBD2 (6 bases). CDR1 is SGHAT and CDR2 is FQNNGV in the germline V gene. Trimming removed 3 bases at V and 4 bases at J, with 19 bases between. The CDR3 has 17 amino acids. The CDR3 DNA reads as TGTGCCAGCAGCTTGTACGGGGGACCTACACCTTACAATGAGCAGTTCTTC. It yields the protein CASSLYGGPTPYNEQFF.

This clone has only a few counts. The chain links TRBV7-9 to TRBJ1-6, with 9 bases identical to TRBD1. The germline V gene encodes CDR1 SEHNR and CDR2 FQNEAQ (reference sequence). V shed 5 bases, J shed 7 bases, and the junction held 6 bases outside the gene matches. The CDR3 contains 15 residues. CDR3 amino acids: CASSPTDRGNSPLHF. CDR3 in DNA: TGTGCCAGCAGCCCCACGGACAGGGGAAATTCACCCCTCCACTTT. Filled out from reference TRBV7-9 and TRBJ1-6, the complete variable domain reads DTGVSQNPRHKITKRGQNVTFRCDPISEHNRLYWYRQTLGQGPEFLTYFQNEAQLEKSRLLSDRFSAERPKGSFSTLEIQRTEQGDSAMYLCASSPTDRGNSPLHFGNGTRLTVT.

The chain uses TRBV28 and TRBJ1-2, with 8 bases identical to TRBD1. The germline CDR1 and CDR2 sequences are MDHEN and SYDVKM. The CDR3 consists of 14 residues. V was clipped by 6 bases and J by 5 bases; unmatched bases: 8. CDR3: CASSPTGGPYGYTF. CDR3 nucleotides: TGTGCCAGCAGCCCAACAGGGGGACCATATGGCTACACCTTC.

This chain links TRBV30 with TRBJ2-3; TRBD2 matches at 14 bases. V lost 1 base and J lost 5; bases outside the gene matches: 5. The CDR3 contains 16 residues. From germline, CDR1 is GTSNPN and CDR2 SVGIG (reference sequence). CDR3 protein: CAWSEGLAGGGDTQYF. The CDR3 DNA reads as TGTGCCTGGAGTGAAGGACTAGCGGGAGGCGGAGATACGCAGTATTTT.

This clone was seen a single time. CDR3 nucleotides: TGCGCCAGCAGCCTAGCGGGAGTTAATGCAGAGACCCAGTACTTC. Translating gives CASSLAGVNAETQYF. The V and J genes are TRBV4-3 and TRBJ2-5; TRBD2 matches at 9 bases. The CDR3 length is 15 residues. Germline V lookup: CDR1 LGHNA, CDR2 YSLEER. V lost 4 bases to trimming and J lost 4 bases; unmatched junction nucleotides: 7.

This clone was observed a single time. The chain carries TRBV5-5 and TRBJ2-7, with no clear D. V was trimmed by 5 bases and J by 2 bases, leaving 5 bases between them. This CDR3 is 11 amino acids long. Germline V CDR1 and CDR2: SGHKS, YYEKEE (reference sequence). The CDR3 is CASSYAYEQYF. CDR3 DNA sequence: TGTGCCAGCAGTTATGCCTACGAGCAGTACTTC. The full variable domain, rest sourced from reference TRBV5-5 and TRBJ2-7, is DAGVTQSPTHLIKTRGQQVTLRCSPISGHKSVSWYQQVLGQGPQFIFQYYEKEERGRGNFPDRFSARQFPNYSSELNVNALLLGDSALYLCASSYAYEQYFGPGTRLTVT.

The gene calls are TRBV27 and TRBJ2-6, with D perhaps TRBD1 (6 bases). Germline V gene sequence: CDR1 MNHEY, CDR2 SMNVEV (reference sequence). The CDR3 totals 14 residues. Trimming removed 7 bases at V and 4 bases at J, with 11 bases between. In DNA, the CDR3 is TGTGCCAGCACCACAGGGTGGGGGGCCAACGTCCTGACTTTC. It codes for CASTTGWGANVLTF. Using reference TRBV27 and TRBJ2-6 for the parts outside the CDR3, the full variable domain is EAQVTQNPRYLITVTGKKLTVTCSQNMNHEYMSWYRQDPGLGLRQIYYSMNVEVTDKGDVPEGYKVSRKEKRNFPLILESPSPNQTSLYFCASTTGWGANVLTFGAGSRLTVL.

This chain connects TRBV4-1 to TRBJ2-6, with D hard to call. The CDR3 has 17 residues. The germline V and J ends were trimmed by 4 bases and 0 bases, with 13 bases remaining between them. Per germline, CDR1 MGHRA and CDR2 YSYEKL. In DNA form, the CDR3 reads TGCGCCAGCAGCCCCTTAGGTATAGCCTCTGGGGCCAACGTCCTGACTTTC. It yields the protein CASSPLGIASGANVLTF.